The 29 T cell receptor beta chains below come from one sample, sequenced in a study of T cells after yellow fever vaccination. TCRdb re-derived calls from the 5' RACE reads in MiXCR, one entry per CDR3 protein. The sample contains hundreds of thousands of distinct CDR3 sequences, roughly 21% of which appear only once. The specimen comprised PBMCs, sampled 15 days after the yellow fever booster vaccination. The receptor set was obtained from a man aged 25-40 years who received the YFV17D yellow fever vaccine.

This chain links TRBV29-1 with TRBJ2-7, with D maybe TRBD2 (5 bases). The CDR3 is made up of 12 amino acids. V shed 7 bases and J shed 3 bases, with 13 bases lying between them. Germline V CDR1 and CDR2: SQVTM, ANQGSEA. CDR3: CSASLAGYEQYF. DNA for the CDR3: TGCAGCGCGAGTCTAGCAGGCTACGAGCAGTACTTC.

The table lists this clonotype with a few counts. This chain connects TRBV12-3 or TRBV12-4 to TRBJ2-1; D remains unclear. Trimming took off 5 bases at V and 2 bases at J, with 10 bases between the two ends. CDR3 size: 14 residues. CDR3 amino acids: CASSPAGPYNEQFF. CDR3 nucleotide sequence: TGTGCCAGCAGTCCAGCCGGACCCTACAATGAGCAGTTCTTC.

The gene calls are TRBV9 and TRBJ2-7; maybe TRBD2 (5 bases). This CDR3 comprises 15 residues. From germline, CDR1 is SGDLS and CDR2 YYNGEE. The V end lost 1 base, the J end lost 2 bases, and 13 bases lay between the germline ends. CDR3 nucleotide sequence: TGTGCCAGCAGCGTATCTGCGCGGGCCACCTACGAGCAGTACTTC. It is translated as CASSVSARATYEQYF.

This clonotype was recorded a few times. V and J are TRBV29-1 and TRBJ2-4; D is uncertain. CDR3 length: 15 residues. Germline CDR1 SQVTM, CDR2 ANQGSEA. Trimming shortened V by 4 bases and J by 1 base, and 14 bases separated the two germline ends. The CDR3 nucleotides read TGCAGCGTTGGATGGGGTGCCAGCGCCAAAAACATTCAGTACTTC. Encoded protein: CSVGWGASAKNIQYF.

V gene TRBV7-2 combines with J gene TRBJ2-1, with D perhaps matching TRBD1 (5 bases). The ends were cut back, 3 bases at V and 15 bases at J, with 18 bases in the middle. The germline gives CDR1 SGHTA, CDR2 FQGNSA. This CDR3 spans 13 amino acids. Here the CDR3 DNA reads TGTGCCAGCAGCTTCTCAGACTCGCCTGGGGCGTTCTTC. Translation gives CASSFSDSPGAFF.

This clonotype was counted a few times. The chain couples TRBV11-2 to TRBJ2-7; no definite D call. Germline V gives CDR1 SGHAT, CDR2 FQNNGV. The length of the CDR3 is 14 residues. V was pared by 7 bases and J by 0 bases, with 13 bases between. The CDR3 here is CASNHGPSSYEQYF. The CDR3 DNA reads as TGTGCCAGCAACCACGGGCCGAGCTCCTACGAGCAGTACTTC.

This clonotype was detected a few times. The chain uses TRBV6-2 or TRBV6-3 and TRBJ1-4; D gene uncertain. Germline lookup yields CDR1 MNHEY and CDR2 SVGEGT. CDR3 length equals 14 residues. V lost 5 bases and J lost 4, with 11 bases in between. CDR3 in DNA: TGTGCCAGCAGTCTCGACGGATTTAATGAAAAACTGTTTTTT. Translated: CASSLDGFNEKLFF.

The CDR3 DNA reads TGTGCCAGCAGTTCCCGCTTATCACCAGGACTCCGTTTAGCCAGAAATGAGCAGTTCTTC. Translation gives CASSSRLSPGLRLARNEQFF. The gene calls are TRBV2 and TRBJ2-1, with a tentative D call TRBD2 (5 bases). CDR3 length: 20 amino acids. Germline V lookup: CDR1 SNHLY, CDR2 FYNNEI. Trimming left V 5 bases short and J 7 bases short, with 33 bases between.

CDR3 sequence reads: CASSTGTGNTIYF. The CDR3 DNA reads as TGTGCCAGTAGTACTGGGACAGGAAACACCATATATTTT. This chain links TRBV19 with TRBJ1-3; TRBD1 might be the D (6 bases). Trimming removed 4 bases from V and 4 bases from J, with 8 bases in between. CDR3 length equals 13 residues. Germline CDR1 and CDR2: LNHDA and SQIVND (reference sequence).

The table lists this clonotype with a few counts. The chain carries TRBV5-1 and TRBJ2-5; D possibly matches TRBD1 or TRBD2 (6 bases each). CDR3 length: 16 residues. Trimming took off 0 bases at V and 3 bases at J, with 15 bases between the two ends. Germline loops: CDR1 SGHRS, CDR2 YFSETQ. Written as DNA, the CDR3 is TGCGCCAGCAGCTTGGCTTTCGGGGGCCCCAAAGAGACCCAGTACTTC. Its translation is CASSLAFGGPKETQYF.

This clonotype was seen more than once but under ten times. The CDR3 bases are TGTGCCAGCTCACGGGGGGGACAGCCCCAGCATTTT. Its protein is CASSRGGQPQHF. This sequence joins TRBV18 and TRBJ1-5; a weak D match, TRBD1 (5 bases). V gave up 4 bases and J gave up 7 bases, with 8 bases separating them. Germline CDR1 and CDR2: KGHSH and LQKENI. The CDR3 is 12 residues long.

This chain links TRBV20-1 with TRBJ2-5; 7 positions match TRBD2. The CDR3 contains 15 residues. In germline, CDR1 is DFQATT, CDR2 SNEGSKA (reference sequence). V lost 2 bases and J lost 5; bases outside the gene matches: 11. CDR3 nucleotide sequence: TGCAGTGCTAGACCCCCCCTAGCGGCGGGGGAGACCCAGTACTTC. Translating gives CSARPPLAAGETQYF.

This sequence joins TRBV12-3 or TRBV12-4 and TRBJ2-7; D is undetermined. The CDR3 covers 13 residues. Deletions cut 1 base from V and 4 bases from J, with 8 bases between. The DNA for the CDR3 is TGTGCCAGCAGTTTAGATGCCGGATACGAGCAGTACTTC. It codes for CASSLDAGYEQYF.

This clonotype was recorded once. J is TRBJ2-1 and V is TRBV20-1; 10 nucleotides align to TRBD2. Germline CDR1 and CDR2: DFQATT and SNEGSKA (reference sequence). This CDR3 comprises 17 residues. Trimming cost V 4 bases and J 2 bases; bases outside gene matches: 11. This chain's CDR3 is CSAKGGESGRAYNEQFF. The CDR3 region has the DNA TGCAGTGCTAAAGGCGGAGAGAGCGGGAGGGCCTACAATGAGCAGTTCTTC.

The gene calls are TRBV7-8 and TRBJ2-7; 8 bases align to TRBD2. V dropped 3 bases and J dropped 5; count of bases not matched to a gene: 9. Per the germline V gene, CDR1 is SGHVS and CDR2 is FQNEAQ. The CDR3 is made up of 15 amino acids. CDR3 sequence: CASSFHSGIGNEQYF. The CDR3, as DNA: TGTGCCAGCAGCTTCCATAGCGGGATAGGGAACGAGCAGTACTTC.

The chain has TRBV5-1 and TRBJ2-7; TRBD1 is a possible D gene (6 bases). Germline lookup yields CDR1 SGHRS and CDR2 YFSETQ. CDR3 length equals 13 residues. V was pared by 7 bases and J by 6 bases, with 17 bases between. The CDR3 DNA reads as TGCGCCAGCTCTCCGGGACAACAGGGCGAGCAGTACTTC. This sequence encodes CASSPGQQGEQYF. Filled out from reference TRBV5-1 and TRBJ2-7, the complete variable domain reads KAGVTQTPRYLIKTRGQQVTLSCSPISGHRSVSWYQQTPGQGLQFLFEYFSETQRNKGNFPGRFSGRQFSNSRSEMNVSTLELGDSALYLCASSPGQQGEQYFGPGTRLTVT.

This clonotype was found once. V gene TRBV10-3 combines with J gene TRBJ1-5; D is unclear. CDR3 length: 13 residues. Germline CDR1 is ENHRY and CDR2 is SYGVKD. V was trimmed by 5 bases and J by 0 bases, leaving 5 bases between them. The DNA for the CDR3 is TGTGCCATCAGTCGTATTAGCAATCAGCCCCAGCATTTT. This gives the protein CAISRISNQPQHF.

This clonotype occurred a few times. CDR3 region: CASSSTGVLNEKLFF. In nucleotides, the CDR3 is TGTGCCAGCAGCTCTACAGGGGTACTTAATGAAAAACTGTTTTTT. The chain couples TRBV7-8 to TRBJ1-4; TRBD1 matches 7 bases. The junction had 6 bases not matched to a gene; V was cut back by 4 bases and J by 4 bases. The CDR3 has 15 residues. CDR1 is SGHVS and CDR2 is FQNEAQ in the germline V gene. Full variable domain (remainder filled in from reference TRBV7-8 and TRBJ1-4): GAGVSQSPRYKVAKRGQDVALRCDPISGHVSLFWYQQALGQGPEFLTYFQNEAQLDKSGLPSDRFFAERPEGSVSTLKIQRTQQEDSAVYLCASSSTGVLNEKLFFGSGTQLSVL.

V is TRBV20-1 and J is TRBJ2-3, with 13 nucleotides matching TRBD2. With V trimmed by 2 bases and J by 3 bases, 8 bases remained unmatched. There are 17 residues in the CDR3. CDR1 and CDR2 (germline): DFQATT, SNEGSKA (reference sequence). CDR3 in DNA: TGCAGTGCTAGAACCCCGTCGGGACTAGCGGGAACAGATACGCAGTATTTT. It yields the protein CSARTPSGLAGTDTQYF.

This rearrangement joins TRBV12-3 or TRBV12-4 to TRBJ2-2; D not resolved. CDR3 length: 12 amino acids. V lost 5 bases and J 6 bases, leaving 7 bases between the germline ends. CDR3 residues: CASSGPPGELFF. The CDR3 coding sequence is TGTGCCAGCAGTGGCCCCCCCGGGGAGCTGTTTTTT.

This CDR3 is CASSRGGDLHYNEQFF. The CDR3 region has the DNA TGCGCCAGCAGCCGAGGCGGTGATCTACACTACAATGAGCAGTTCTTC. The V and J genes are TRBV4-1 and TRBJ2-1; D uncertain. CDR1 and CDR2 (germline): MGHRA, YSYEKL. V gave up 4 bases and J gave up 3 bases, with 16 bases separating them. The CDR3 consists of 16 residues.

The chain has TRBV4-3 and TRBJ2-1, with D perhaps TRBD2 (5 bases). This CDR3 is 16 amino acids long. Trimming took 2 bases from V and 3 from J, leaving 14 bases between them. Germline CDR1 and CDR2: LGHNA and YSLEER. As DNA, the CDR3 is TGCGCCAGCAGCCAAACCGTGGGAGAAAGCTACAATGAGCAGTTCTTC. Translating gives CASSQTVGESYNEQFF.

The chain uses TRBV7-2 and TRBJ2-6; D is uncertain. The CDR3 runs 16 residues. V dropped 0 bases and J dropped 1 base, with 7 bases sitting between them. Germline V CDR1 and CDR2: SGHTA, FQGNSA. The CDR3 protein is CASSLAGSSGANVLTF. CDR3 DNA: TGTGCCAGCAGCTTAGCGGGTAGTTCTGGGGCCAACGTCCTGACTTTC.

This clonotype was seen many times. The V gene is TRBV27, the J gene TRBJ2-5; 7 bases match TRBD2. The germline gives CDR1 MNHEY, CDR2 SMNVEV (reference sequence). The CDR3 has 15 amino acids. The V and J ends lost 3 bases and 1 base, in that order; junction bases with no gene match: 5. CDR3 sequence reads: CASSFAGAVQETQYF. For the CDR3, the DNA is TGTGCCAGCAGTTTCGCGGGAGCGGTCCAAGAGACCCAGTACTTC.

This clonotype was found a few times. The chain employs TRBV12-3 or TRBV12-4 and TRBJ1-4; D gene uncertain. V dropped 3 bases and J dropped 2 bases, with 4 bases sitting between them. This CDR3 spans 13 amino acids. CDR3 amino acids: CASSLRTNEKLFF. CDR3 coding DNA: TGTGCCAGCAGTTTGAGGACTAATGAAAAACTGTTTTTT.

This clonotype came up a few times. The chain has TRBV29-1 and TRBJ2-7, with 12 bases aligning to TRBD2. The CDR3 is 14 amino acids. Germline V CDR1 and CDR2: SQVTM, ANQGSEA. After removal of 4 bases from V and 5 bases from J, the junction contained 6 bases not matched to a gene. The CDR3 loop reads CSVATSGRSDEQYF. The CDR3 coding sequence is TGCAGCGTTGCAACTAGCGGGAGGAGCGACGAGCAGTACTTC.

The chain uses TRBV18 and TRBJ2-3, with TRBD1 identical over 7 bases. The CDR3 is 17 amino acids. Unmatched junction bases numbered 13, after V lost 5 bases and J lost 2 bases. Germline-derived CDR1 and CDR2 are KGHSH and LQKENI. The CDR3 nucleotides read TGTGCCAGCTCAGTCACTACCGGGACAGACGCCACAGATACGCAGTATTTT. Its translation is CASSVTTGTDATDTQYF.

V is TRBV15 and J is TRBJ2-7, with 8 bases aligning to TRBD1. Germline trimming cut 5 bases from V and 3 bases from J; bases unmatched to any gene: 6. The germline V gene has CDR1 LNHNV and CDR2 YYDKDF (reference sequence). The CDR3 spans 14 residues. CDR3 residues: CATSLDRGDYEQYF. The CDR3 coding sequence is TGTGCCACCAGCCTTGACAGGGGCGACTACGAGCAGTACTTC.

This chain connects TRBV9 to TRBJ2-7, with 10 bases that match TRBD2. Germline V gene lookup returns CDR1 SGDLS and CDR2 YYNGEE. J lost 7 bases, V lost 0 bases, and 7 bases had no gene match. The CDR3 has 15 amino acids. The CDR3: CASSVGTSGTGEQYF. The DNA for the CDR3 is TGTGCCAGCAGCGTAGGAACTAGCGGGACGGGAGAGCAGTACTTC.